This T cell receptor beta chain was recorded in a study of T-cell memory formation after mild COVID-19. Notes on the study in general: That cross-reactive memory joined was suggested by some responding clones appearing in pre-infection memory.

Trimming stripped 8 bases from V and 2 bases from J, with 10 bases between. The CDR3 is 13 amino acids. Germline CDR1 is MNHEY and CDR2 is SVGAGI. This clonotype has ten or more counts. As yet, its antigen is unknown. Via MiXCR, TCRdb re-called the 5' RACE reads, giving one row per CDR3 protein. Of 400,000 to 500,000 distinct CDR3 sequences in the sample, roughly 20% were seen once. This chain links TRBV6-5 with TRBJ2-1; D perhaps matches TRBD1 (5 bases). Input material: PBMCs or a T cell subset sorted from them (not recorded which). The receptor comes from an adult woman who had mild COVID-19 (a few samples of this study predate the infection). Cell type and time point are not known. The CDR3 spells CASRRTTYNEQFF. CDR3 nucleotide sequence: TGTGCCAGCCGAAGGACAACCTACAATGAGCAGTTCTTC.